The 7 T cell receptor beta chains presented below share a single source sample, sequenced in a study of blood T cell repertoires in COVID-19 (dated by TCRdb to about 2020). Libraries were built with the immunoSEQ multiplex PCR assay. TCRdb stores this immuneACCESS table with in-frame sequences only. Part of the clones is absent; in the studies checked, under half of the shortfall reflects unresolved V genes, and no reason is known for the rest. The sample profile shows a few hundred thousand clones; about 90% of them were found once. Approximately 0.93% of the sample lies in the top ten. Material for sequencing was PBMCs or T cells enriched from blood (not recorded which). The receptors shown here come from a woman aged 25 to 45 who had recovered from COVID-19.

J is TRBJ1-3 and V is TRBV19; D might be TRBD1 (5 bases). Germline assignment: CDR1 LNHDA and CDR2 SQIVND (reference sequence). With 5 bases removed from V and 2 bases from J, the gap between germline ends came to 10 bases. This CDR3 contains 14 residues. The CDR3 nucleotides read TGTGCCAGTAGTCTACAGGACCCTGGAAACACCATATATTTT. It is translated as CASSLQDPGNTIYF.

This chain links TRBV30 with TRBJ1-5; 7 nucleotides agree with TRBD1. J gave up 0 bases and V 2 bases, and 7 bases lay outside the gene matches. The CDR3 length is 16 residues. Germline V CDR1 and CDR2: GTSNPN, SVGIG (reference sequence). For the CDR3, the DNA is TGTGCCTGGAGTATAGGGGGCTTCTTTAGCAATCAGCCCCAGCATTTT. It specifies CAWSIGGFFSNQPQHF.

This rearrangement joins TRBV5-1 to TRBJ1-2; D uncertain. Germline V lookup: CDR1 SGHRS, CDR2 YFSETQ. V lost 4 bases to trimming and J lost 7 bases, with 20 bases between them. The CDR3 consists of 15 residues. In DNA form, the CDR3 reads TGCGCCAGCAGCCCAACTAGAGGGCCTTGGCGTGGCTACACCTTC. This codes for CASSPTRGPWRGYTF.

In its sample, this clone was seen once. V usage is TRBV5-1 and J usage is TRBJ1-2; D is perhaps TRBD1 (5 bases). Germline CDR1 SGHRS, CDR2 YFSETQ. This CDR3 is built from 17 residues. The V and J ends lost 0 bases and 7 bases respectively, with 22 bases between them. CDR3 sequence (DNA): TGCGCCAGCAGCTTGGCGGGATCGGGGGGTGGATTTACTGGCTACACCTTC. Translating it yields CASSLAGSGGGFTGYTF.

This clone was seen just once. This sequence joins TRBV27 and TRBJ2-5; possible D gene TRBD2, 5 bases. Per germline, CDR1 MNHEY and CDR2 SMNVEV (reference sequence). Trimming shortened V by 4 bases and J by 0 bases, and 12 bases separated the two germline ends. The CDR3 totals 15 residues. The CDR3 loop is CASSWSGTYQETQYF. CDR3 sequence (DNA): TGTGCCAGCAGTTGGTCGGGAACGTACCAAGAGACCCAGTACTTC.

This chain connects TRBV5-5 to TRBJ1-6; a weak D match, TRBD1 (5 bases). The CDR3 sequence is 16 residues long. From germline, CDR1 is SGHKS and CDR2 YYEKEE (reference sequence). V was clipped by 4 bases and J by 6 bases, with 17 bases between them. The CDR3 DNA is TGTGCCAGCAGCCCGTCCGGGGGAAAAAGTAATTCACCCCTCCACTTT. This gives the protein CASSPSGGKSNSPLHF.

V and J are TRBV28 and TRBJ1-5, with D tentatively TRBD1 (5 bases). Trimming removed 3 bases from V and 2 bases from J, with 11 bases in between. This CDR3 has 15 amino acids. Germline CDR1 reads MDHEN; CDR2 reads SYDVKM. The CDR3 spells CASSFTAGRNQPQHF. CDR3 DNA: TGTGCCAGCAGTTTTACGGCAGGGCGCAATCAGCCCCAGCATTTT.